The text below deals with one T cell receptor beta chain. Sequencing was performed with immunoSEQ multiplex PCR; in TCRdb, only in-frame clones are kept and a portion is missing. The data contain about 200,000 clones, around 81% of them seen just once; the ten biggest clones take up nearly 7.5%. The source of the sample is a study of blood T cell repertoires in COVID-19. The sequence derives from a woman aged 40 to 55 with acute COVID-19. The sequenced sample consisted of PBMCs or T cells enriched from blood (not recorded which).

CDR3 loop: CASSPGPGQGSWYEQYF. As DNA, the CDR3 is TGTGCCAGCAGCCCCGGGCCCGGACAGGGGAGTTGGTACGAGCAGTACTTC. The genes are TRBV7-6 and TRBJ2-7; 9 bases agree with TRBD1. The CDR3 spans 17 residues. Germline CDR1 reads SGHVS; CDR2 reads FNYEAQ. V was clipped by 5 bases and J by 4 bases; unmatched bases: 15.